Listed below are T cell receptor beta chains from one sample, sequenced in a study of shared clonotypes between healthy human individuals. Data came from immunoSEQ multiplex PCR; TCRdb stores just in-frame clones and leaves some out. The table shows 2 million to 2.5 million clones, with nearly 97% occurring only once. The sequenced material came from naive CD4+ T cells sorted from blood. The receptors here all came from a young man in good health. The conserved cysteine and the conserved F or W are not part of the CDR3 here.

v_gene: TRBV28; CDR3aa: ATRTPEAF
v_gene: TRBV5-1; CDR3aa: ASSLDRDSYEQY
v_gene: TRBV5-6; CDR3aa: ASSSWGLNTGELF
v_gene: TRBV7-2; CDR3aa: ASSPLTSGRPSSEQY
v_gene: TRBV7-2; CDR3aa: ASSPTRGEPQH
v_gene: TRBV28; CDR3aa: ASSSPIAGNKNIQY
v_gene: TRBV9; CDR3aa: ASSERQGVYGYT
v_gene: TRBV5-6; CDR3aa: ASSPQAGTGGLGYT
v_gene: TRBV2; CDR3aa: ASSGMKNTEAF
v_gene: TRBV4-1; CDR3aa: ASSVVESNYGYT
v_gene: TRBV5-1; CDR3aa: ASSSGPGTGDTGELF
v_gene: TRBV4-1; CDR3aa: ASSQDITGNTQY
v_gene: TRBV5-4; CDR3aa: AQLGSGGQGHNSPLH
v_gene: TRBV7-2; CDR3aa: ASSSTGNTEAF
v_gene: TRBV6-6; CDR3aa: ASSRTGSLGEQY
v_gene: TRBV27; CDR3aa: ASSLKFAREFGNEQF
v_gene: TRBV5-1; CDR3aa: ASSLTQGALTDTQY
v_gene: TRBV7-9; CDR3aa: ASSFALAVLTDTQY
v_gene: TRBV18; CDR3aa: ASSPNLDLRYVEQY
v_gene: TRBV4-3; CDR3aa: ASSQDAGEAYEQY
v_gene: TRBV28; CDR3aa: ASSSPGTSNEQF
v_gene: TRBV29-1; CDR3aa: SADRGNTEAF
v_gene: TRBV4-1; CDR3aa: ASSQVVNQETQY